This TCR beta chain originates from a study of cytomegalovirus exposure and HLA in healthy donors. This clone was found a few times. 60 Vbeta and 13 Jbeta primers were used in PCR. Repertoires were generated with immunoSEQ multiplex PCR, while TCRdb's copy carries only in-frame clones and drops some. The repertoire holds roughly 180,000 clones, with approximately 84% as singletons. The CDR3 runs 11 residues. Trimming left V 3 bases short and J 7 bases short, with 4 bases between. Germline CDR1 and CDR2: SEHNR and FQNEAQ (reference sequence). The V gene is TRBV7-9, the J gene TRBJ1-5; the D is unclear. Material: PBMCs. The TCR sequence derives from a boy aged 5-17 years in good health and CMV-seronegative. The CDR3 loop is CASSFQQPQHF. In DNA, the CDR3 is TGTGCCAGCAGCTTCCAACAGCCCCAGCATTTT.